This T cell receptor beta chain comes out of a study of identical twins. This clonotype was seen repeatedly, ten times or more. TCRdb called the 5' RACE reads again in MiXCR, with one record for every CDR3 protein. The sample has 570,000 or so distinct CDR3 sequences; more than 9% are singletons. This sample was shared with a second study, whose subject was yellow fever vaccine responses in identical twins.

This clonotype was obtained from a woman aged 18 to 35 in good health. Input material: PBMCs.

CDR3 bases: TGTGCCACCAGTGATGCTACTAGCGGATACACAGATACGCAGTATTTT. This codes for CATSDATSGYTDTQYF. The chain combines TRBV24-1 with TRBJ2-3; 8 bases match TRBD2. The CDR3 length is 16 residues. V gave up 3 bases and J gave up 2 bases; unmatched junction bases: 6. Germline CDR1 reads KGHDR; CDR2 reads SFDVKD.